These 21 T cell receptor beta chains came from one sample sequenced in a study of tumor and adjacent non-tumor tissue in lung cancer. RNA was extracted from bulk tissue without any cell sorting. More than 3 cm separated this lung sample from the edge of the tumor. A modified ARM-PCR protocol with three rounds of nested PCR amplified TCRbeta. Using its own MiXCR run on the multiplex PCR reads, TCRdb lists one record per CDR3 protein. Altogether over 100,000 distinct CDR3 sequences are present, roughly two thirds being singletons, with the ten largest covering around 20%. Sequenced sample: distant non-tumor lung tissue. The source is a man aged 60-69 years with non-small cell lung cancer.

The gene calls are TRBV11-1 and TRBJ2-2; D is uncertain. V was clipped by 6 bases and J by 8 bases, with 13 bases between them. Per the germline V gene, CDR1 is SGHAT and CDR2 is FQDESV (reference sequence). The CDR3 spans 13 residues. DNA of the CDR3: TGTGCCAGCAGTCTGACCCTGGCGGGGGAGCTGTTTTTT. The encoded protein is CASSLTLAGELFF. The entire variable domain, with the rest obtained from reference TRBV11-1 and TRBJ2-2, is as follows: EAEVAQSPRYKITEKSQAVAFWCDPISGHATLYWYRQILGQGPELLVQFQDESVVDDSQLPKDRFSAERLKGVDSTLKIQPAELGDSAMYLCASSLTLAGELFFGEGSRLTVL.

The sample holds a few counts of this clonotype. The chain recombines TRBV2 with TRBJ2-1; no clear D. V lost 4 bases to trimming and J lost 5 bases, with 9 bases between them. Germline values: CDR1 SNHLY, CDR2 FYNNEI. The CDR3 consists of 13 residues. The CDR3 nucleotides are TGTGCCAGCAGTGTTTCGGGTAACAATGAGCAGTTCTTC. Translated, it gives CASSVSGNNEQFF.

A note on this clonotype: It may be a read error: a sequence one base away is much more abundant. Since no conserved phenylalanine or tryptophan closes the CDR3, a read error is the likely cause. In nucleotides, the CDR3 is TGTGCCTGGAGTGTAACCGTAGGGGTAATGGGTGGCTACACCTTA. This sequence encodes CAWSVTVGVMGGYTL. This chain joins TRBV30 and TRBJ1-2; a weak D match, TRBD1 (5 bases). The V end lost 0 bases, the J end lost 7 bases, and 18 bases lay between the germline ends. Germline V gene lookup returns CDR1 GTSNPN and CDR2 SVGIG (reference sequence). The CDR3 length is 15 residues.

On this clonotype: One base away lies a much larger clone, so this may be a sequencing read error. The rearrangement joins TRBV5-4 to TRBJ2-1; D might be TRBD1 (5 bases). The CDR3 runs to 15 residues. CDR1 SGHNT and CDR2 YYREEE come from the germline V gene (reference sequence). Trimming took 1 base from V and 1 from J, leaving 9 bases between them. The CDR3, as DNA: TGTGCCAGCAGCTTGAGCAGGGATTCCTACAATGAGCAGTTCTTC. This gives the protein CASSLSRDSYNEQFF.

With respect to this clonotype: Given the absence of the conserved phenylalanine or tryptophan at the CDR3 end, a read error is likely. The chain has TRBV7-6 and TRBJ2-5, with no clear D. Trimming shortened V by 7 bases and J by 4 bases, and 10 bases separated the two germline ends. CDR1 is SGHVS and CDR2 is FNYEAQ in the germline V gene. CDR3 size: 12 residues. The CDR3 spells CASMAGLETQYI. The DNA for the CDR3 is TGTGCCAGCATGGCAGGCCTAGAGACCCAGTACATC.

The rearrangement uses TRBV6-2 or TRBV6-3 and TRBJ1-1; D perhaps matches TRBD1 (6 bases). The germline V gene has CDR1 MNHEY and CDR2 SVGEGT. The ends were cut back, 8 bases at V and 7 bases at J, with 20 bases in the middle. The CDR3 totals 14 residues. CDR3 sequence (DNA): TGTGCCAGCCTGGCAGGGGCCCGGAGAAGTGAAGCTTTCTTT. Residues: CASLAGARRSEAFF.

Worth noting for this clonotype: The conserved phenylalanine or tryptophan is not found at the CDR3 terminus, so this likely reflects a read error. This rearrangement joins TRBV6-2 or TRBV6-3 to TRBJ2-5; TRBD2 matches 7 bases. CDR1 is MNHEY and CDR2 is SVGEGT in the germline V gene. This CDR3 is 15 amino acids long. V was clipped by 6 bases and J by 4 bases; unmatched bases: 11. The CDR3 reads CASRAARESLETQYL. The CDR3, as DNA: TGTGCCAGCAGAGCGGCGCGGGAGTCGTTAGAGACCCAGTACCTC.

This clonotype occurred a few times. One base away lies a much larger clone, so this may be a sequencing read error. The J gene is TRBJ2-3, the V gene TRBV10-3; tentatively, D is TRBD1 (5 bases). Between the trimmed V and J ends, which lost 6 bases and 5 bases, there was a span of 9 bases. The V gene's germline CDR1 is ENHRY and CDR2 SYGVKD. This CDR3 spans 12 amino acids. CDR3 region: CAIRSQGDTQYF. The CDR3 DNA sequence: TGTGCCATCAGGAGTCAGGGAGATACGCAGTATTTT.

In its sample, this clonotype was seen a few times. One junction end disagrees with the germline gene, perhaps due to a read error. V and J are TRBV6-5 and TRBJ2-6; 12 bases align to TRBD2. The CDR3 runs 17 residues. In germline, CDR1 is MNHEY, CDR2 SVGAGI. CDR3 loop: CACRLAGVVSGANVLTF. CDR3 nucleotides: TGTGCCTGCAGACTAGCGGGAGTAGTTTCTGGGGCCAACGTCCTGACTTTC.

This clonotype came up a few times. A read error may explain this, as a much larger clone is one base away. This chain connects TRBV12-3 or TRBV12-4 to TRBJ2-4; D is unresolved. The CDR3 contains 13 residues. V was pared by 7 bases and J by 0 bases, with 7 bases between. CDR3 in amino acids: CASISRAKNIQYF. CDR3 coding DNA: TGTGCCAGCATATCAAGAGCCAAAAACATTCAGTACTTC.

The chain joins TRBV20-1 to TRBJ2-5; TRBD2 matches 7 bases. The CDR3 is made up of 16 amino acids. CDR1 and CDR2 from the germline V gene are DFQATT and SNEGSKA (reference sequence). V lost 0 bases, J lost 2 bases, and 9 bases stayed unmatched. CDR3 DNA sequence: TGCAGTGCTAGAGATTGGACTAGGGGTGGACAAGAGACCCAGTACTTC. Translated, it gives CSARDWTRGGQETQYF.

As regards this clonotype: Given a much more abundant clone one base away, this may be a read error. The chain combines TRBV5-4 with TRBJ2-5; 9 bases map to TRBD1. Germline CDR1 reads SGHNT; CDR2 reads YYREEE (reference sequence). V dropped 3 bases and J dropped 5; count of bases not matched to a gene: 8. The CDR3 is made up of 15 amino acids. The CDR3 DNA is TGTGCCAGCAGCTCATCTGGACAGGGGCTGGAGACCCAGTACTTC. Protein product: CASSSSGQGLETQYF.

This clonotype was observed a few times. With a much larger clone just one base away, this may be a read error. J is TRBJ2-1 and V is TRBV12-3 or TRBV12-4, with a tentative D call TRBD1 (5 bases). This CDR3 comprises 15 residues. V was pared by 5 bases and J by 6 bases, with 17 bases between. The CDR3 sequence: CASSLTWGSPNEQFF. The CDR3, as DNA: TGTGCCAGCAGTCTAACATGGGGCAGCCCCAATGAGCAGTTCTTC.

In the case of this clonotype: At one of its ends the junction is not consistent with the germline gene, which may arise from a read error. The chain is built from TRBV29-1 and TRBJ1-6, with a possible D match to TRBD1 (6 bases). From germline, CDR1 is SQVTM and CDR2 ANQGSEA. The CDR3 covers 13 residues. This chain's CDR3 is CSVRRDNNSPIHF. The CDR3 DNA follows: TGCAGCGTTCGACGGGACAATAATTCACCCATCCACTTT.

With respect to this clonotype: A read error may be the cause here, since a much bigger clone is one base away. This chain links TRBV12-3 or TRBV12-4 with TRBJ1-2, with a weak D call TRBD1 (5 bases). The CDR3 has 14 amino acids. The CDR3 loop is CVSTPTRGGYGYTF. CDR3 in DNA: TGTGTCAGCACCCCGACAAGGGGAGGGTATGGCTACACCTTC.

This clonotype has more than one count but fewer than ten. This may be a read error, as it is one base from a much larger clone. The V gene is TRBV12-3 or TRBV12-4, the J gene TRBJ2-5; D is ambiguous. This CDR3 is built from 15 residues. The CDR3 loop is CAGSLRSGSRETQYF. CDR3 nucleotides: TGTGCCGGCAGTTTAAGGTCCGGTAGCAGGGAGACCCAGTACTTC.

On this clonotype: At one end, the junction sequence differs from germline, possibly due to a read error. V is TRBV6-5 and J is TRBJ1-6; no definite D call. The germline V gene encodes CDR1 MNHEY and CDR2 SVGAGI. This CDR3 is 14 amino acids long. The CDR3 protein is CASSYGVGLSPLRF. The CDR3 nucleotides are TGTGCCAGCAGTTACGGTGTAGGGCTTTCACCCCTCCGCTTT.

This rearrangement joins TRBV29-1 to TRBJ2-5; D possibly corresponds to TRBD2 (6 bases). The CDR3 loop spans 15 amino acids. Germline values: CDR1 SQVTM, CDR2 ANQGSEA. Trimming took off 3 bases at V and 5 bases at J, with 19 bases between the two ends. The CDR3 protein is CSVDGVEAREETQYF. CDR3 DNA sequence: TGCAGCGTTGACGGTGTGGAGGCACGGGAGGAGACCCAGTACTTC.

About this clonotype itself: The CDR3 end shows no conserved phenylalanine or tryptophan, and so a read error is likely. V usage is TRBV29-1 and J usage is TRBJ2-2; D might be TRBD1 (6 bases). V lost 5 bases to trimming and J lost 9 bases, with 10 bases between them. The germline V gene encodes CDR1 SQVTM and CDR2 ANQGSEA. The CDR3 is 11 residues long. The CDR3 loop is CSVIRGRELFP. As DNA, the CDR3 is TGCAGCGTTATCAGGGGCCGGGAGCTGTTTCCT.

The chain carries TRBV18 and TRBJ2-7; TRBD2 is a possible D gene (6 bases). The CDR3 is 11 residues long. CDR1 and CDR2 from the germline V gene are KGHSH and LQKENI. V was shortened by 4 bases and J by 5 bases, with 6 bases between the two germline ends. This CDR3 reads CASSLADEQYF. The CDR3 DNA reads TGTGCCAGCTCACTAGCGGACGAGCAGTACTTC.

Comment on this clonotype: Sequence at one end of the junction differs from germline and may be a read error. The gene calls are TRBV11-2 and TRBJ2-2, with no clear D. The CDR3 loop spans 13 amino acids. From germline, CDR1 is SGHAT and CDR2 FQNNGV. CDR3 bases: TGCGTCAGAAGCTTAGAAGGCACCGGGGAGCTGTTTTTT. Translation gives CVRSLEGTGELFF.